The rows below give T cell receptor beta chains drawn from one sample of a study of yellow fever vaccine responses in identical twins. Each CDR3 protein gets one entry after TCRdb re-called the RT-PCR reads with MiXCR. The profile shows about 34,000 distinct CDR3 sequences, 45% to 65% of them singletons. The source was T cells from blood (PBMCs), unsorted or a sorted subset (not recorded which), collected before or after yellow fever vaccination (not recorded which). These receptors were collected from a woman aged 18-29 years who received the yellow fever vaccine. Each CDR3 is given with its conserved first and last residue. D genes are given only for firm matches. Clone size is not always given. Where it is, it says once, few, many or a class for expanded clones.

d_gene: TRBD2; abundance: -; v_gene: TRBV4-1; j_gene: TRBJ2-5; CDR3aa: CAITTDGRGETQYF; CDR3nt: TGCGCCATCACCACAGACGGGAGGGGGGAGACCCAGTACTTC
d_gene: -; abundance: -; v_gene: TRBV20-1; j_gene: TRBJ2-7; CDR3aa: CSAIDLRQKSYEQYF; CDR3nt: TGCAGTGCCATAGACCTTCGACAGAAATCCTACGAGCAGTACTTC
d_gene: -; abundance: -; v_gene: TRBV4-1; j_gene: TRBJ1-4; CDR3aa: CASSLPGLSEKLFF; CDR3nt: TGCGCCAGCAGCCTACCGGGTCTCTCCGAAAAACTGTTTTTT
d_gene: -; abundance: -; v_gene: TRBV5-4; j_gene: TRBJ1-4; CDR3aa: CASSLNIFNEKLFF; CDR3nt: TGTGCCAGCAGCTTGAACATATTTAATGAAAAACTGTTTTTT
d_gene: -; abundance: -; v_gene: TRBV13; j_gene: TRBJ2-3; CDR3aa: CASSLVDTQYF; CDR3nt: TGTGCCAGCAGCTTAGTAGATACGCAGTATTTT
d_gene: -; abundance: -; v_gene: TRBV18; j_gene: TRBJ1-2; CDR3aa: CASSTENYGYTF; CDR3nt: TGTGCCAGCTCAACAGAAAACTATGGCTACACCTTC
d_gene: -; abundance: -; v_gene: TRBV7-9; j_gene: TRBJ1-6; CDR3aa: CASSLGRRRDSPLHF; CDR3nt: TGTGCCAGCAGCTTGGGACGGAGGAGGGATTCACCCCTCCACTTT
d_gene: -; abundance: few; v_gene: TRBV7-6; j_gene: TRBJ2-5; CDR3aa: CASSFRLARQETQYF; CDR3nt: TGTGCCAGCAGCTTTCGTCTAGCGAGGCAAGAGACCCAGTACTTC
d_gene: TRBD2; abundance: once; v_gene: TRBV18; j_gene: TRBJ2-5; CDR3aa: CASSPPWSSGAEETQYF; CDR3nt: TGTGCCAGCTCACCACCGTGGTCTAGCGGGGCTGAAGAGACCCAGTACTTC
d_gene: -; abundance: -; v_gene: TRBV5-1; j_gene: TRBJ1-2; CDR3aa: CASSWGDGRSHGYTF; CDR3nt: TGCGCCAGCAGCTGGGGGGACGGAAGAAGTCATGGCTACACCTTC
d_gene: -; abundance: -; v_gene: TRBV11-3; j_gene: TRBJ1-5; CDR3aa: CASTPLGQGNQPQHF; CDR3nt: TGTGCCAGCACCCCCCTCGGGCAGGGCAATCAGCCCCAGCATTTT
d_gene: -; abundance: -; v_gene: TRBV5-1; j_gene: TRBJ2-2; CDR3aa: CASSLSRNTGELFF; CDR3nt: TGCGCCAGCAGCTTGTCGAGGAACACCGGGGAGCTGTTTTTT
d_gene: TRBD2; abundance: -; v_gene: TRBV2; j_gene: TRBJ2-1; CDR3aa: CASPTLAGLEDEQFF; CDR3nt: TGTGCCAGCCCGACCCTAGCGGGATTGGAGGATGAGCAGTTCTTC
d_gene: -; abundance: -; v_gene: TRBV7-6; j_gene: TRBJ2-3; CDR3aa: CASSSGQKSTDTQYF; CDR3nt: TGTGCCAGCAGCTCCGGACAGAAAAGCACAGATACGCAGTATTTT
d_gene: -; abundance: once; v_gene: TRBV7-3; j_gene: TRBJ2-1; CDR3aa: CASSLSGTAYNEQFF; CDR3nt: TGTGCCAGCAGCTTAAGCGGGACTGCCTACAATGAGCAGTTCTTC
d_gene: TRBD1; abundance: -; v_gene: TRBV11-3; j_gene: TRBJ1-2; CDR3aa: CASSLSGDRVFGGYTF; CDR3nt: TGTGCCAGCAGCTTATCGGGGGACAGGGTGTTCGGGGGCTACACCTTC
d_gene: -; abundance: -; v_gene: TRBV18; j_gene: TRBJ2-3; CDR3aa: CASSSSGTDTQYF; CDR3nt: TGTGCCAGCTCGTCCTCCGGCACAGATACGCAGTATTTT
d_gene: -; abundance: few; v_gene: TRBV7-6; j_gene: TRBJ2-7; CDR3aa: CASSLEVPGVSYEQYF; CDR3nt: TGTGCCAGCAGCTTAGAGGTCCCAGGGGTCTCCTACGAGCAGTACTTC
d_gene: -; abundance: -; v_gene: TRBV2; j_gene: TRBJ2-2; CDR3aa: CASSGEGVGELFF; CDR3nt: TGTGCCAGCAGCGGGGAGGGGGTCGGGGAGCTGTTTTTT
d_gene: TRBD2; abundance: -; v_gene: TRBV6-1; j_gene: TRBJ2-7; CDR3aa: CASSQAGGPFEQYF; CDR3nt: TGTGCCAGCAGTCAAGCGGGAGGGCCTTTCGAGCAGTACTTC
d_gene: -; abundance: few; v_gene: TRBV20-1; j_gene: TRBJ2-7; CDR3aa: CSAYRDSIYEQYF; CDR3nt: TGCAGTGCTTACCGGGACTCGATCTACGAGCAGTACTTC
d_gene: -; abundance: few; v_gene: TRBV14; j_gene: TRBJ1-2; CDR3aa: CASSQEGRYGYTF; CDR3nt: TGTGCCAGCAGCCAAGAGGGGCGGTATGGCTACACCTTC
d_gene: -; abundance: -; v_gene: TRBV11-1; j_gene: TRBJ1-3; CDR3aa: CASIGQTKSGNTIYF; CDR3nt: TGTGCCAGCATCGGACAAACGAAATCTGGAAACACCATATATTTT
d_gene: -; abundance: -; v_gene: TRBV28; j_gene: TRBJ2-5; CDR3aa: CASSSWAASGQETQYF; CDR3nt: TGTGCCAGCAGTTCGTGGGCGGCATCAGGTCAAGAGACCCAGTACTTC
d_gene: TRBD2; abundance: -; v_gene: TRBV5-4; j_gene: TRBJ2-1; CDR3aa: CASTSLAGPSYNEQFF; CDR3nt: TGTGCCAGCACCTCTCTAGCGGGCCCTTCCTACAATGAGCAGTTCTTC
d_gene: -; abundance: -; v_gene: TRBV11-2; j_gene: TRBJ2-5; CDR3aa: CASSFWETQYF; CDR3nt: TGTGCCAGCAGCTTTTGGGAGACCCAGTACTTC
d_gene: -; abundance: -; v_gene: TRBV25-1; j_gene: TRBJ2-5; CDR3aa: CASSESPGWREGETQYF; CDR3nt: TGTGCCAGCAGTGAATCCCCTGGTTGGCGAGAGGGGGAGACCCAGTACTTC
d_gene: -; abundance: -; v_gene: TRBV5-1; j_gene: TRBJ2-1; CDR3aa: CASSLGGGGTNEQFF; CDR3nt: TGCGCCAGCAGCCTGGGGGGCGGGGGCACTAATGAGCAGTTCTTC
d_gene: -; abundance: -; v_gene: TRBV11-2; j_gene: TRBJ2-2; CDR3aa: CASSTKPTGELFF; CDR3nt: TGTGCCAGCAGCACTAAACCCACCGGGGAGCTGTTTTTT
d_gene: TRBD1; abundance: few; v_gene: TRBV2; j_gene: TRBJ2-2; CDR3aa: CASEGAGGELFF; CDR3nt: TGTGCCAGCGAGGGGGCAGGCGGGGAGCTGTTTTTT
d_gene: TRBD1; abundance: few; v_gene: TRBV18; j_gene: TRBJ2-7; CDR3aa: CASSPRQGANEQYF; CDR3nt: TGTGCCAGCTCCCCTCGACAGGGGGCTAACGAGCAGTACTTC
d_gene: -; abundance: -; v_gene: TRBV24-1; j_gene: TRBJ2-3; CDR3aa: CATSAGISGQYF; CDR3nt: TGTGCCACCAGTGCTGGGATCTCGGGGCAGTATTTT
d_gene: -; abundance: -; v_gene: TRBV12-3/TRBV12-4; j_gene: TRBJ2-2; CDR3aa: CASRGSGANTGELFF; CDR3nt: TGTGCCAGCAGAGGGTCAGGGGCCAACACCGGGGAGCTGTTTTTT
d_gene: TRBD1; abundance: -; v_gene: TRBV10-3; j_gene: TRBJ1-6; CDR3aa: CAIMPGQGGGSPLHF; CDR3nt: TGTGCCATCATGCCGGGACAGGGGGGAGGTTCACCCCTCCACTTT
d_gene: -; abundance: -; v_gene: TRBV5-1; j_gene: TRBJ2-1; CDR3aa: CASSLEPGLNSYNEQFF; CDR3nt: TGCGCCAGCAGCTTGGAACCGGGACTTAACTCCTACAATGAGCAGTTCTTC
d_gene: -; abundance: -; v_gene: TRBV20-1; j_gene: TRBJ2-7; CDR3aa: CSARDLRSEQYF; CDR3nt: TGCAGTGCTAGAGATTTGCGTAGCGAGCAGTACTTC
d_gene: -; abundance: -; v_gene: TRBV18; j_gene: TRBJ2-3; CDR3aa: CASSLEQGSTDTQYF; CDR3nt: TGTGCCAGCTCACTCGAACAGGGTAGCACAGATACGCAGTATTTT
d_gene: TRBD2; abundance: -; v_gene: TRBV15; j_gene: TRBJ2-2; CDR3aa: CATSRDSSGRYTGELFF; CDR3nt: TGTGCCACCAGCAGAGATTCTAGCGGGAGATACACCGGGGAGCTGTTTTTT
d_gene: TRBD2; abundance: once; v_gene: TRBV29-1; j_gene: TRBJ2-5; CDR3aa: CSVGRGGSETQYF; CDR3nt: TGCAGCGTTGGGCGGGGGGGCTCGGAGACCCAGTACTTC
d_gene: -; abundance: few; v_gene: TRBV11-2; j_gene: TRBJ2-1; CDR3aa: CASSFYNEQFF; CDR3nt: TGTGCCAGCAGCTTTTACAATGAGCAGTTCTTC
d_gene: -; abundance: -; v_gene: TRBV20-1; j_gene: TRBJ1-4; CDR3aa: CSGVWGEKLFF; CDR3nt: TGCAGTGGGGTCTGGGGGGAAAAACTGTTTTTT
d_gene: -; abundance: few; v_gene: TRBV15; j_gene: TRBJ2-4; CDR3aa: CATSKENIQYF; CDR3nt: TGTGCCACCAGCAAAGAAAACATTCAGTACTTC
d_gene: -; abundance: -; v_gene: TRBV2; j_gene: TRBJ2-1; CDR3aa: CALGGGGSYNEQFF; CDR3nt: TGTGCACTGGGGGGCGGGGGCTCCTACAATGAGCAGTTCTTC
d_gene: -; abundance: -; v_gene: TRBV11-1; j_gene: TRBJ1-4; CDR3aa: CASSSGEKLFF; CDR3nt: TGTGCCAGCAGCTCCGGTGAAAAACTGTTTTTT
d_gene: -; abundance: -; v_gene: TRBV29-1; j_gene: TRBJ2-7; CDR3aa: CSVRSEPCEQYF; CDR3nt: TGCAGCGTCCGGTCCGAACCCTGCGAGCAGTACTTC
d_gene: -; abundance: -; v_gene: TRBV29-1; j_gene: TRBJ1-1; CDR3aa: CSGNGRDITEAFF; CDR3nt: TGCAGCGGAAACGGCAGGGACATCACTGAAGCTTTCTTT
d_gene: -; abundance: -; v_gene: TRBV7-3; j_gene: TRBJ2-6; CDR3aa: CASSSTGANVLTF; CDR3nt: TGTGCCAGCAGCTCGACAGGGGCCAACGTCCTGACTTTC
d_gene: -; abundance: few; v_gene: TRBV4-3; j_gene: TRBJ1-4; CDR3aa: CASSQVAQGDEKLFF; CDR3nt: TGCGCCAGCAGCCAAGTTGCACAGGGCGATGAAAAACTGTTTTTT
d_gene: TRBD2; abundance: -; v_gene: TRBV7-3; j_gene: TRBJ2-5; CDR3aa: CASSFTSGSASLRETQYF; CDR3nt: TGTGCCAGCAGCTTTACTAGCGGGAGTGCGTCCTTGCGAGAGACCCAGTACTTC
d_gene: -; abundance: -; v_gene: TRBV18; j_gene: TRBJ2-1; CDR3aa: CASSTSGDNEQFF; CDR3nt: TGTGCCAGCTCTACCAGCGGAGACAATGAGCAGTTCTTC
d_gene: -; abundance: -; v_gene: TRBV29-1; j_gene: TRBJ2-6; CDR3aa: CSVGRHSGANVLTF; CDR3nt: TGCAGCGTTGGTCGGCACTCTGGGGCCAACGTCCTGACTTTC
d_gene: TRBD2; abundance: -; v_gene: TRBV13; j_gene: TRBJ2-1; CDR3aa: CASTSLGTSGNEQFF; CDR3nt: TGTGCCAGCACCTCCCTAGGGACTAGCGGCAATGAGCAGTTCTTC
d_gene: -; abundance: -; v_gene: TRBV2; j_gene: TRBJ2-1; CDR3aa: CASSDEQRWYNEQFF; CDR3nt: TGTGCCAGCAGTGATGAACAGAGATGGTACAATGAGCAGTTCTTC